The 28 T cell receptor beta chains given below trace back to one sample, sequenced in a study of glioma-infiltrating T cells. TCR alpha and beta CDR3 regions were amplified from RNA using iRepertoire nested multiplex PCR. TCRdb reprocessed the multiplex PCR reads via MiXCR and lists one record per CDR3 protein. The sample lists about 130,000 distinct CDR3 sequences; around 25% were seen once. Source material: glioma tissue, nonneoplastic brain tissue, or PBMCs (not recorded which). These receptors all stem from a human donor with low-grade glioma or glioblastoma, undergoing nonglioma brain surgery, or in good health (not recorded which).

This clonotype has more than one count but fewer than ten. The chain uses TRBV7-9 and TRBJ2-2; D unclear. V lost 3 bases and J 3 bases, leaving 11 bases between the germline ends. This CDR3 is 15 amino acids long. The germline CDR1 and CDR2 sequences are SEHNR and FQNEAQ (reference sequence). CDR3 nucleotides: TGTGCCAGCAGCTTCCTGCCAACGGACACCGGGGAGCTGTTTTTT. Translation: CASSFLPTDTGELFF. The full variable domain, its missing parts supplied by reference TRBV7-9 and TRBJ2-2, is DTGVSQNPRHKITKRGQNVTFRCDPISEHNRLYWYRQTLGQGPEFLTYFQNEAQLEKSRLLSDRFSAERPKGSFSTLEIQRTEQGDSAMYLCASSFLPTDTGELFFGEGSRLTVL.

Many counts were recorded for this clonotype. The chain combines TRBV20-1 with TRBJ2-5, with D maybe TRBD2 (5 bases). V was pared by 1 base and J by 5 bases, with 11 bases between. CDR1 is DFQATT, CDR2 SNEGSKA, per germline (reference sequence). The length of the CDR3 is 13 residues. The DNA of the CDR3 is TGCAGTGCTAGAGGTCGGCAGCGGGAGACCCAGTACTTC. Its translation is CSARGRQRETQYF.

This clonotype was seen a single time. This may stem from a read error, because a much larger clone lies one nucleotide away. This chain uses TRBV24-1 with TRBJ1-1; D not certain. V lost 9 bases to trimming and J lost 3 bases, with 7 bases between them. Germline loops: CDR1 KGHDR, CDR2 SFDVKD. The length of the CDR3 is 11 residues. CDR3 sequence: CATLRDTEAFF. In DNA form, the CDR3 reads TGTGCCACCCTAAGGGACACTGAAGCTTTCTTT.

Comments on this clonotype: Being one base from a much bigger clone, this may be a read error. This chain uses TRBV27 with TRBJ2-1; D could derive from TRBD1 or TRBD2 (5 bases each). Germline V gene data show CDR1 as MNHEY and CDR2 as SMNVEV (reference sequence). V lost 3 bases and J lost 11, with 14 bases in between. There are 13 residues in the CDR3. CDR3 protein: CASSFPRGGKQFF. The DNA for the CDR3 is TGTGCCAGCAGTTTCCCACGGGGCGGTAAGCAGTTCTTC.

This clonotype was seen a few times. This chain joins TRBV20-1 and TRBJ2-5; possibly TRBD1 or TRBD2 for D (5 bases each). CDR3 length: 14 amino acids. V shed 5 bases and J shed 0 bases, with 13 bases lying between them. Germline V CDR1 and CDR2: DFQATT, SNEGSKA (reference sequence). The CDR3 loop is CSAGRDGDQETQYF. The CDR3 region has the DNA TGCAGTGCTGGCAGGGACGGGGACCAAGAGACCCAGTACTTC.

Comments on this clonotype: A single base separates this from a much larger clone, so it may be a read error. The V call is TRBV10-3, the J call TRBJ2-3, with TRBD1 matching over 8 bases. The CDR3 runs 15 residues. With V trimmed by 4 bases and J by 4 bases, 7 bases remained unmatched. Germline-derived CDR1 and CDR2 are ENHRY and SYGVKD. The CDR3 is CAISGSGQVSDTQYF. The CDR3 DNA reads TGTGCCATCAGTGGGTCGGGACAGGTCTCAGATACGCAGTATTTT.

The V gene is TRBV12-3 or TRBV12-4, the J gene TRBJ2-5, with D perhaps TRBD2 (5 bases). CDR3 length: 14 residues. Trimming took 3 bases from V and 5 from J, leaving 13 bases between them. The CDR3: CASSFPGSGETQYF. The CDR3 bases are TGTGCCAGCAGTTTTCCAGGTTCGGGGGAGACCCAGTACTTC.

There are many counts of this clonotype. The V call is TRBV28, the J call TRBJ2-3, with no clear D. There are 13 residues in the CDR3. Germline CDR1 reads MDHEN; CDR2 reads SYDVKM. The V end was cut by 5 bases, the J end by 6 bases, with 12 bases between. In DNA form, the CDR3 reads TGTGCCAGCAGTGTATCACAACCGGATACGCAGTATTTT. Residues: CASSVSQPDTQYF.

The DNA of the CDR3 is TGTGCCAGCAGTAGACAGACTTTCTCTGGAAACACCATATATTTT. Protein: CASSRQTFSGNTIYF. The rearrangement joins TRBV2 to TRBJ1-3; D is perhaps TRBD1 (5 bases). This CDR3 is 15 amino acids long. The germline V gene has CDR1 SNHLY and CDR2 FYNNEI. Trimming shortened V by 5 bases and J by 0 bases, and 11 bases separated the two germline ends. Looking up the rest from reference TRBV2 and TRBJ1-3 gives the full variable domain: EPEVTQTPSHQVTQMGQEVILRCVPISNHLYFYWYRQILGQKVEFLVSFYNNEISEKSEIFDDQFSVERPDGSNFTLKIRSTKLEDSAMYFCASSRQTFSGNTIYFGEGSWLTVV.

The chain joins TRBV3-1 to TRBJ2-2; D uncertain. Germline lookup yields CDR1 LGHDT and CDR2 YNNKEL (reference sequence). V shed 0 bases and J shed 0 bases, with 11 bases lying between them. This CDR3 region has 17 residues. The CDR3 region has the DNA TGTGCCAGCAGCCAAGATCACCCCTTCTCGAACACCGGGGAGCTGTTTTTT. This codes for CASSQDHPFSNTGELFF. The full variable domain, with the rest looked up from reference TRBV3-1 and TRBJ2-2, is DTAVSQTPKYLVTQMGNDKSIKCEQNLGHDTMYWYKQDSKKFLKIMFSYNNKELIINETVPNRFSPKSPDKAHLNLHINSLELGDSAVYFCASSQDHPFSNTGELFFGEGSRLTVL.

The rearrangement uses TRBV18 and TRBJ1-2; no clear D gene. CDR3 length: 13 amino acids. CDR1 and CDR2 (germline): KGHSH, LQKENI. Trimming pared 3 bases from V and 7 bases from J, leaving 12 bases between. The CDR3 reads CASSPPGIGGYTF. The DNA for the CDR3 is TGTGCCAGCTCACCCCCAGGCATCGGTGGCTACACCTTC.

This clonotype has at least ten counts. The V gene is TRBV10-3, the J gene TRBJ1-4; D remains unclear. This CDR3 comprises 13 residues. V shed 8 bases and J shed 5 bases, with 12 bases lying between them. Germline CDR1 is ENHRY and CDR2 is SYGVKD. DNA of the CDR3: TGTGCCATCCGGGCAGACTTCAATGAAAAACTGTTTTTT. Translation gives CAIRADFNEKLFF.

J is TRBJ2-2 and V is TRBV12-3 or TRBV12-4; D is undetermined. V was clipped by 2 bases and J by 1 base, with 5 bases between them. The length of the CDR3 is 14 residues. For the CDR3, the DNA is TGTGCCAGCAGTTTAATCTGGAACACCGGGGAGCTGTTTTTT. Translated, it gives CASSLIWNTGELFF.

As concerns this clonotype: The missing conserved phenylalanine or tryptophan at the end of this CDR3 makes a read error likely. V gene TRBV15 combines with J gene TRBJ2-7, with a possible D match to TRBD2 (6 bases). CDR1 is LNHNV, CDR2 YYDKDF, per germline (reference sequence). The V gene lost 3 bases and the J gene lost 3 bases, with 9 bases spanning the gap. The CDR3 has 13 residues. The CDR3 DNA reads as TGTGCCACCAGCAGGGAGGGAGTCTACGAGCAGTACATC. It codes for CATSREGVYEQYI.

A few counts support this clonotype. The chain links TRBV20-1 to TRBJ1-6, with 7 bases identical to TRBD1. Germline loops: CDR1 DFQATT, CDR2 SNEGSKA (reference sequence). V was clipped by 8 bases and J by 7 bases; unmatched bases: 8. The CDR3 is 13 amino acids. The CDR3: CSIQTGRNSPLHF. In nucleotides, the CDR3 is TGCAGTATTCAGACAGGGAGGAATTCACCCCTCCACTTT.

The gene calls are TRBV5-1 and TRBJ1-1; the D gene is possibly TRBD1 (6 bases). CDR1 is SGHRS and CDR2 is YFSETQ in the germline V gene. The CDR3 is 18 residues long. With 1 base removed from V and 0 bases from J, the gap between germline ends came to 19 bases. The CDR3 DNA sequence: TGCGCCAGCAGCTTGTCAGAGTGGACAACAGGGATGAACACTGAAGCTTTCTTT. Its protein is CASSLSEWTTGMNTEAFF.

This clonotype came up once. V usage is TRBV11-2 and J usage is TRBJ2-6; D gene unclear. Germline lookup yields CDR1 SGHAT and CDR2 FQNNGV. The CDR3 length is 15 residues. V lost 5 bases and J lost 0, with 8 bases in between. The CDR3 sequence: CASSPEFSGANVLTF. The CDR3 DNA follows: TGTGCCAGCAGCCCCGAGTTCTCTGGGGCCAACGTCCTGACTTTC.

This clonotype was observed many times. The chain carries TRBV6-1 and TRBJ1-1; the match to TRBD1 covers 7 bases. V shed 5 bases and J 4 bases; nucleotides not matched to a gene: 10. This CDR3 spans 15 amino acids. Germline V gene lookup returns CDR1 MNHNS and CDR2 SASEGT. The DNA of the CDR3 is TGTGCCAGCAGTTTTTCCCAAGGGGGCCGCACTGAAGCTTTCTTT. Protein: CASSFSQGGRTEAFF.

This clonotype has more than one count but fewer than ten. The rearrangement joins TRBV24-1 to TRBJ1-5, with 9 bases lining up with TRBD1. Germline CDR1 and CDR2: KGHDR and SFDVKD. The J segment lost 5 bases and the V segment lost 3 bases, leaving 4 bases of the junction unmatched. The CDR3 is made up of 15 amino acids. CDR3 bases: TGTGCCACCAGTGATACCGGGACAGGGTATCAGCCCCAGCATTTT. Amino acid sequence: CATSDTGTGYQPQHF.

The chain carries TRBV24-1 and TRBJ2-2; D is perhaps TRBD1 or TRBD2 (6 bases each). Looked up from germline, CDR1 is KGHDR and CDR2 is SFDVKD. Trimming took 3 bases from V and 3 from J, leaving 19 bases between them. The CDR3 runs 18 residues. The CDR3 here is CATSDRGASILDTGELFF. In nucleotides, the CDR3 is TGTGCCACCAGTGATAGGGGGGCCTCAATTCTGGACACCGGGGAGCTGTTTTTT.

This clonotype showed up many times. The chain links TRBV2 to TRBJ1-1; 8 nucleotides line up with TRBD1. This CDR3 spans 13 amino acids. Looked up from germline, CDR1 is SNHLY and CDR2 is FYNNEI. The V gene end was trimmed by 3 bases and the J gene end by 5 bases; junction bases not matched to a gene: 2. The CDR3 spells CASSDRGLTEAFF. Here the CDR3 DNA reads TGTGCCAGCAGTGACAGGGGGCTTACTGAAGCTTTCTTT.

This clonotype was detected many times. The chain combines TRBV7-2 with TRBJ2-1; 9 nucleotides align to TRBD2. V was clipped by 1 base and J by 8 bases; unmatched bases: 3. Germline V lookup: CDR1 SGHTA, CDR2 FQGNSA. The length of the CDR3 is 14 residues. The CDR3 DNA sequence: TGTGCCAGCAGCTTAGGCCCTAGCGGGGATGAGCAGTTCTTC. As protein: CASSLGPSGDEQFF.

A few counts support this clonotype. The chain is built from TRBV6-1 and TRBJ2-2; D not certain. V dropped 5 bases and J dropped 3 bases, with 7 bases sitting between them. The CDR3 extends over 13 amino acids. Germline assignment: CDR1 MNHNS and CDR2 SASEGT. The DNA for the CDR3 is TGTGCCAGCAGTCAGCAATACACCGGGGAGCTGTTTTTT. Translation gives CASSQQYTGELFF.

This clonotype was recorded a few times. The chain links TRBV19 to TRBJ2-3; D gene ambiguous. This CDR3 comprises 16 residues. V dropped 5 bases and J dropped 1 base, with 16 bases sitting between them. Germline V lookup: CDR1 LNHDA, CDR2 SQIVND (reference sequence). The CDR3 nucleotides read TGTGCCAGTAGTCCCGGTCGTCCGGGCGGCACAGATACGCAGTATTTT. It is translated as CASSPGRPGGTDTQYF. Full variable domain (remainder filled in from reference TRBV19 and TRBJ2-3): DGGITQSPKYLFRKEGQNVTLSCEQNLNHDAMYWYRQDPGQGLRLIYYSQIVNDFQKGDIAEGYSVSREKKESFPLTVTSAQKNPTAFYLCASSPGRPGGTDTQYFGPGTRLTVL.

The rearrangement uses TRBV20-1 and TRBJ1-5; no definite D call. This CDR3 comprises 14 residues. Trimming took off 1 base at V and 3 bases at J, with 10 bases between the two ends. CDR1 is DFQATT, CDR2 SNEGSKA, per germline (reference sequence). CDR3 nucleotide sequence: TGCAGTGCTAGAGTTTGGGGAGCCAATCAGCCCCAGCATTTT. This codes for CSARVWGANQPQHF.

The gene calls are TRBV4-2 and TRBJ2-7; 10 bases fit TRBD2. From germline, CDR1 is LGHNA and CDR2 YNFKEQ. The V segment lost 5 bases and the J segment 3 bases; nucleotides outside the gene matches: 7. CDR3 length: 15 amino acids. In DNA form, the CDR3 reads TGTGCCAGCAGCTACGGACTAGCGGAGGGCTACGAGCAGTACGTC. It specifies CASSYGLAEGYEQYV.

This clonotype was seen a handful of times. The chain uses TRBV19 and TRBJ2-3; 11 bases align to TRBD2. The CDR3 is 17 residues long. Trimming cost V 4 bases and J 3 bases; bases outside gene matches: 9. In germline, CDR1 is LNHDA, CDR2 SQIVND (reference sequence). The CDR3 DNA sequence: TGTGCCAGTAGTAAGTGGACTAGCGGGTTTGTTACAGATACGCAGTATTTT. Its protein product is CASSKWTSGFVTDTQYF.

This clonotype was detected only a few times. V and J are TRBV4-1 and TRBJ2-3; D is undetermined. The germline V gene has CDR1 MGHRA and CDR2 YSYEKL. The CDR3 has 14 residues. V dropped 0 bases and J dropped 6 bases, with 10 bases sitting between them. The DNA for the CDR3 is TGCGCCAGCAGCCAAGATTCGGTGGCCGATACGCAGTATTTT. Translating gives CASSQDSVADTQYF.